This TCR beta chain originates from a study of cytomegalovirus exposure and HLA in healthy donors. Broader study findings: Researchers counted roughly 160 TCR beta chains as cytomegalovirus-associated. Through in vitro validation, three CMV-associated chains were shown to be specific for CMV antigens. Most TCR sequences showed up rarely, but some public TCRs showed up in many donors.

About this clone: Its antigen is still unknown.

Profiling relied on immunoSEQ multiplex PCR, and the TCRdb table lists in-frame clones only, not all of them. The data contain about 200,000 clones, over 65% of them seen just once; the ten biggest clones take up around 5.6%. Separate from the 666-subject first cohort, the 120-subject validation cohort was the one that the donors belonged to. The CDR3 sequence is 17 residues long. V shed 6 bases and J shed 1 base, with 18 bases lying between them. Germline CDR1 SGHAT, CDR2 FQNNGV. Sequencing was carried out using PBMCs. This TCR was sampled from a woman between 18 and 30 years old in good health and CMV-seronegative. V usage is TRBV11-2 and J usage is TRBJ2-2; either TRBD1 or TRBD2 may supply D (5 bases each). Here the CDR3 DNA reads TGTGCCAGCAGTCCAGGCCAGTGGGACGTGAACACCGGGGAGCTGTTTTTT. It codes for CASSPGQWDVNTGELFF. The whole variable domain, filled in from reference TRBV11-2 and TRBJ2-2, reads EAGVAQSPRYKIIEKRQSVAFWCNPISGHATLYWYQQILGQGPKLLIQFQNNGVVDDSQLPKDRFSAERLKGVDSTLKIQPAKLEDSAVYLCASSPGQWDVNTGELFFGEGSRLTVL.